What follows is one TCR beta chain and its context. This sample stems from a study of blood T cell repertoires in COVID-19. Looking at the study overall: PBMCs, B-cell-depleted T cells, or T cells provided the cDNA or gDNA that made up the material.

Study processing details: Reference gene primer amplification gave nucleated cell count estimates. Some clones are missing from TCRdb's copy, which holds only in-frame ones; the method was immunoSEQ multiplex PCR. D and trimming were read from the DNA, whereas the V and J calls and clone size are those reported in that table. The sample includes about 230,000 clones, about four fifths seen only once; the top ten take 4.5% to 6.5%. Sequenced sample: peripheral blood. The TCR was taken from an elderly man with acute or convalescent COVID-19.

The CDR3 sequence: CASSPAGELFF. In DNA form, the CDR3 reads TGTGCCAGCAGTCCCGCCGGGGAGCTGTTTTTT. V and J are TRBV2 and TRBJ2-2; D uncertain. V lost 5 bases and J lost 6, with 4 bases in between. Looked up from germline, CDR1 is SNHLY and CDR2 is FYNNEI. The CDR3 extends over 11 amino acids.